Reported below is one T cell receptor (beta chain). Treatment defined: oral pan-JAK inhibitor, 5-10 mg twice daily. The authors sorted CD4+ and CD8+ T cells from PBMCs. Trimming shortened V by 4 bases and J by 4 bases, and 16 bases separated the two germline ends. The CDR3 is 14 residues long. Germline CDR1 is SQVTM and CDR2 is ANQGSEA. This sample stems from a study of CD8+ T cells in alopecia areata. Following RNA extraction, reverse transcription yielded cDNA that acted as the sequencing template. The repertoire was sequenced with immunoSEQ multiplex PCR; TCRdb's copy has only in-frame clones and lacks some. The table has about 190,000 clones, 45% to 75% seen once.

This sequence joins TRBV29-1 and TRBJ1-1, with D possibly being TRBD1 (5 bases). The sample consisted of CD4+ T cells sorted from blood, taken at week 4, from a patient treated with tofacitinib. This receptor was obtained from a human donor with alopecia areata. CDR3 amino acids: CSVVIGSTGTEAFF. CDR3 in DNA: TGCAGCGTTGTAATCGGGAGCACAGGCACTGAAGCTTTCTTT. Using reference TRBV29-1 and TRBJ1-1 for the parts outside the CDR3, the full variable domain is SAVISQKPSRDICQRGTSLTIQCQVDSQVTMMFWYRQQPGQSLTLIATANQGSEATYESGFVIDKFPISRPNLTFSTLTVSNMSPEDSSIYLCSVVIGSTGTEAFFGQGTRLTVV.